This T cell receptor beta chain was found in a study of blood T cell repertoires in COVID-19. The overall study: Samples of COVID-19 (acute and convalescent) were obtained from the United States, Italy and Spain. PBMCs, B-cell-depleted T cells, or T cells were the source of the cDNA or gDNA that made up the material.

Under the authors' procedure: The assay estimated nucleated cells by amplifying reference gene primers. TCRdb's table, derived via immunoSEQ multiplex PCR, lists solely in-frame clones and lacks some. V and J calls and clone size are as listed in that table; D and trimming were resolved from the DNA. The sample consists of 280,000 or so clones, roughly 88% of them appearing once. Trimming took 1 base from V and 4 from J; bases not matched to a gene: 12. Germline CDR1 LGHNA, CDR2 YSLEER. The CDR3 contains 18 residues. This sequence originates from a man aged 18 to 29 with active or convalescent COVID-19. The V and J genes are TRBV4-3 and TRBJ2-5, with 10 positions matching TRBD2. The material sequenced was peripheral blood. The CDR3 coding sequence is TGCGCCAGCAGCCAAGCTGTTCTAGCGGGGGAATTAGGAGAGACCCAGTACTTC. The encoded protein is CASSQAVLAGELGETQYF.